This T cell receptor beta chain originates from a study of PD-1 blockade in classical Hodgkin lymphoma. TCRdb's copy holds only in-frame clones and misses some; the assay was immunoSEQ multiplex PCR. The sample has about 64,000 clones; under 95% are singletons. For this clone: Its antigen is undetermined.

The CDR3 runs to 19 residues. Germline-derived CDR1 and CDR2 are SGHAT and FQNNGV. V gave up 1 base and J gave up 0 bases, with 19 bases separating them. The time point is: cycle 4 day 1 (C4D1), after more than five weeks of nivolumab. All the patients suffered relapse after autologous stem cell transplantation, and brentuximab vedotin exposure differed. Whole-study results and caveats: Patients who responded completely had about the same baseline diversity as newly diagnosed patients. Newly diagnosed patients reportedly had lower baseline TCR diversity than healthy donors. Exclusion applied to patients who initiated nivolumab less than 1 year following ASCT. Significantly greater TCR diversity emerged by C4D1 in CD4+ cells but not CD8+ cells.

The chain employs TRBV11-2 and TRBJ2-1; D is perhaps TRBD1 or TRBD2 (5 bases each). The input for sequencing was peripheral blood mononuclear cells (PBMCs), taken before the fourth cycle of nivolumab. The origin of this receptor is a human donor with classical Hodgkin lymphoma. For the CDR3, the DNA is TGTGCCAGCAGCTTAGTCGAGAGTCTGGGGACCTTCTCCTACAATGAGCAGTTCTTC. Protein product: CASSLVESLGTFSYNEQFF.